One and the same sample provided the 9 T cell receptor beta chains below, sequenced in a study of T cell repertoires in cytomegalovirus infection. TCRdb reprocessed the reads via MiXCR and lists one record per CDR3 protein. The table records under 200,000 distinct CDR3 sequences, roughly 9.8% of them present only once. Specimen: PBMCs. Receptors were obtained from a human donor in good health (CMV status not recorded). Some clones in this sample may be carry-over from other donors' samples.

In this sample, this clonotype turned up many times. The V gene is TRBV20-1, the J gene TRBJ2-5, with D perhaps TRBD2 (6 bases). CDR1 and CDR2 (germline): DFQATT, SNEGSKA (reference sequence). The V end lost 1 base, the J end lost 1 base, and 22 bases lay between the germline ends. CDR3 length equals 18 residues. The CDR3 reads CSARVVEFRGIVQETQYF. The CDR3 DNA follows: TGCAGTGCTAGAGTGGTGGAGTTTCGGGGGATCGTCCAAGAGACCCAGTACTTC.

This clonotype has a count of ten or more. The genes are TRBV23-1 and TRBJ2-1, with 9 bases lining up with TRBD2. TRBV23-1 is placed among ORFs of uncertain function. V shed 0 bases, J shed 3 bases, and the junction held 12 bases outside the gene matches. The CDR3 consists of 19 residues. Here the CDR3 reads CASSQSGRASGTIYNEQFF. The CDR3 DNA follows: TGCGCCAGCAGTCAATCAGGTCGGGCTAGCGGGACGATCTACAATGAGCAGTTCTTC.

There are many counts of this clonotype. V gene TRBV7-2 combines with J gene TRBJ1-4, with D possibly matching TRBD1 (5 bases). The CDR3 has 15 residues. Trimming removed 5 bases at V and 2 bases at J, with 12 bases between. Germline-derived CDR1 and CDR2 are SGHTA and FQGNSA. The CDR3 sequence: CASSKGRVTNEKLFF. DNA for the CDR3: TGTGCCAGCAGCAAGGGACGGGTGACTAATGAAAAACTGTTTTTT.

This clonotype was observed a handful of times. The chain carries TRBV4-3 and TRBJ2-5; unclear D gene. V was cut by 1 base and J by 5 bases, with 14 bases left in between. CDR1 is LGHNA, CDR2 YSLEER, per germline. The CDR3 is 15 residues long. This CDR3 reads CASSQVLGMAETQYF. The CDR3 bases are TGCGCCAGCAGCCAAGTCCTTGGGATGGCGGAGACCCAGTACTTC.

This clonotype was observed many times. The CDR3 here is CASSQGSEAFF. The CDR3 nucleotides read TGTGCCAGCAGCCAGGGATCTGAAGCTTTCTTT. The rearrangement uses TRBV6-2 or TRBV6-3 and TRBJ1-1; D is perhaps TRBD1 (5 bases). From germline, CDR1 is MNHEY and CDR2 SVGEGT. This CDR3 spans 11 amino acids. Between the trimmed V and J ends, which lost 6 bases and 6 bases, there was a span of 8 bases.

This clonotype was seen a few times. The chain employs TRBV27 and TRBJ2-1; TRBD1 matches 7 bases. Germline values: CDR1 MNHEY, CDR2 SMNVEV (reference sequence). Trimming cost V 4 bases and J 3 bases; bases outside gene matches: 3. The CDR3 length is 14 residues. The CDR3 DNA follows: TGTGCCAGCAGTTCTGGACAGGTCTACAATGAGCAGTTCTTC. It translates to CASSSGQVYNEQFF.

This clonotype was seen repeatedly, ten times or more. The chain carries TRBV11-2 and TRBJ1-5; D remains unclear. The CDR3 contains 15 residues. Germline V lookup: CDR1 SGHAT, CDR2 FQNNGV. Trimming stripped 5 bases from V and 5 bases from J, with 16 bases between. In DNA form, the CDR3 reads TGTGCCAGCAGCCCAGGCCCCTCGTTCCATCAGCCCCAGCATTTT. Translated: CASSPGPSFHQPQHF.

This clonotype was recorded at least ten times. The J gene is TRBJ2-6, the V gene TRBV6-2 or TRBV6-3; D uncertain. The V gene's germline CDR1 is MNHEY and CDR2 SVGEGT. CDR3 length equals 14 residues. Trimming cost V 0 bases and J 8 bases, with 8 bases left between them. CDR3 sequence: CASSYSSLSNVLTF. CDR3 DNA: TGTGCCAGCAGTTACTCGAGCCTCTCCAACGTCCTGACTTTC.

This clonotype has a count of ten or more. This chain links TRBV7-9 with TRBJ2-1; perhaps TRBD1 as D (5 bases). Germline V gene lookup returns CDR1 SEHNR and CDR2 FQNEAQ (reference sequence). V was shortened by 0 bases and J by 5 bases, with 17 bases between the two germline ends. The CDR3 runs to 17 residues. This CDR3 reads CASSLATTAGTDNEQFF. CDR3 nucleotides: TGTGCCAGCAGCTTAGCAACGACAGCAGGCACGGACAATGAGCAGTTCTTC. Variable domain in full (rest from reference TRBV7-9 and TRBJ2-1): DTGVSQNPRHKITKRGQNVTFRCDPISEHNRLYWYRQTLGQGPEFLTYFQNEAQLEKSRLLSDRFSAERPKGSFSTLEIQRTEQGDSAMYLCASSLATTAGTDNEQFFGPGTRLTVL.